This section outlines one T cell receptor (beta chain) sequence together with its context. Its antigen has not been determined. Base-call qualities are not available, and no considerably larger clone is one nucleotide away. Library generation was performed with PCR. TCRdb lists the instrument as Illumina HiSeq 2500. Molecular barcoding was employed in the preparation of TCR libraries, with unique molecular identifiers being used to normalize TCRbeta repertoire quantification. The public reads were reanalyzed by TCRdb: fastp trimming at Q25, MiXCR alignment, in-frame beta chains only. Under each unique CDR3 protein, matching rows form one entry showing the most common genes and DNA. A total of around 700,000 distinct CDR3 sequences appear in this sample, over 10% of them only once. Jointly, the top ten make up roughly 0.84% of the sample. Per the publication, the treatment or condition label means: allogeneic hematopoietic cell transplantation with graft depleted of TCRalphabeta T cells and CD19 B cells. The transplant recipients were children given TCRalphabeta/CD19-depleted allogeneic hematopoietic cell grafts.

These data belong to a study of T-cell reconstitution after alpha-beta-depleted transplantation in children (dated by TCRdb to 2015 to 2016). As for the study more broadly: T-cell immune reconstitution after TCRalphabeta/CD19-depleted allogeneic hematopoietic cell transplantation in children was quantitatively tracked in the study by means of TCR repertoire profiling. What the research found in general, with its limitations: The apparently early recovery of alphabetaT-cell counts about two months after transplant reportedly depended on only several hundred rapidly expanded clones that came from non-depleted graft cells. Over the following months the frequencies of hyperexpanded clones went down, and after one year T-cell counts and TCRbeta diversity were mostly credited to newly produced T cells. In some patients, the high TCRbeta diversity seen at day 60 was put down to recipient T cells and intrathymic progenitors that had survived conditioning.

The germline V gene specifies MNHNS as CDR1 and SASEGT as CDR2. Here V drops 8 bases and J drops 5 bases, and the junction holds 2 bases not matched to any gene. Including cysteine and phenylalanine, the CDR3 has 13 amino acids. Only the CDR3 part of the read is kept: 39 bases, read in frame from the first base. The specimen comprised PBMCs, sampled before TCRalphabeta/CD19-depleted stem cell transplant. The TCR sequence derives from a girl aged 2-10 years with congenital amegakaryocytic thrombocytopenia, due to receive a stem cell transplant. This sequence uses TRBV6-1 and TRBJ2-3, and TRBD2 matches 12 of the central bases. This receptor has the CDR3 CASSSGRGDTQYF. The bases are TGTGCCAGCTCTAGCGGGAGGGGAGATACGCAGTATTTT.